The rows below give T cell receptor beta chains drawn from one sample of a study of Graves' ophthalmopathy and Graves' hyperthyroidism. MiXCR, applied by TCRdb to the multiplex PCR reads, yields one record per CDR3 protein. The table includes 500,000 to 700,000 distinct CDR3 sequences, 20% to 25% detected once. Material: peripheral blood. The receptors were sampled from a woman between 18 and 30 years old with stable Graves' hyperthyroidism. Some clones in this sample may be carry-over from other donors' samples. Each CDR3 is given with its conserved first and last residue. D genes are given only for firm matches. Only part of the rows carry a size: once, few, many, or a class if the clone is expanded.

V gene	J gene	D gene	clone size	CDR3 DNA	CDR3 protein
TRBV6-2/TRBV6-3	TRBJ2-5	TRBD2	many	TGTGCCAGCAGTTACTCGTCCAGCGGGAGTGGCAAGACCCAGTACTTC	CASSYSSSGSGKTQYF
TRBV6-1	TRBJ2-2	.	.	TGTGCCAGCATGAGGGCATCGAACACCGGGGAGCTGTTTTTT	CASMRASNTGELFF
TRBV3-1	TRBJ1-2	.	few	TGTGCCAGCAGCCATCGCAGGGTTCTCCATGGCTACACCTTC	CASSHRRVLHGYTF
TRBV10-3	TRBJ2-2	.	.	TGTGCCATCAGCAGGGACGGGGATAACACCGGGGAGCTGTTTTTT	CAISRDGDNTGELFF
TRBV6-5	TRBJ1-5	.	many	TGTGCCAGCAGTTACTTAGCGGGACGGGTTAGCAATCAGCCCCAGCATTTT	CASSYLAGRVSNQPQHF
TRBV12-3/TRBV12-4	TRBJ2-7	TRBD2	many	TGTGCCAGCAGTACGGGACTAGCGTCCTACGAGCAGTACTTC	CASSTGLASYEQYF
TRBV6-5	TRBJ1-2	TRBD1	.	TGTGCCAGCAGTTACGGGGACAGCCTTGACTATGGCTACACCTTC	CASSYGDSLDYGYTF
TRBV19	TRBJ1-2	.	many	TGTGCCAGTAGTATCGCATCCTACACTAACTATGGCTACACCTTC	CASSIASYTNYGYTF
TRBV10-3	TRBJ1-1	.	few	TGTGCCATCAGTTCGCAGGGTACTAACACTGAAGCTTTCTTT	CAISSQGTNTEAFF
TRBV19	TRBJ1-1	.	many	TGTGCCAGTAGTATAGGAGGCCTGAGGGGCGCTGGAACTGAAGCTTTCTTT	CASSIGGLRGAGTEAFF
TRBV6-2/TRBV6-3	TRBJ1-5	TRBD1	.	TGTGCCAGCACTAGTCCCGGGACAGGGATTGAGAGCAATCAGCCCCAGCATTTT	CASTSPGTGIESNQPQHF
TRBV25-1	TRBJ1-6	.	many	TGTGCCAGCAGCGGGGGCCAGGGTCGGAATAATTCACCCCTCCACTTT	CASSGGQGRNNSPLHF
TRBV30	TRBJ2-7	.	.	TGTGCCTGGAGTGTTGCGCCCGAGCAGTACTTC	CAWSVAPEQYF
TRBV14	TRBJ2-7	TRBD2	many	TGTGCCAGCAGCCAAGATTTAGCGGGAGTCTCCTACGAGCAGTACTTC	CASSQDLAGVSYEQYF
TRBV11-2	TRBJ2-7	.	many	TGTGCCAGCAGCTCGCCACCGGGACGGACACCCCTTGCCGCCGAGCAGTACTTC	CASSSPPGRTPLAAEQYF
TRBV12-3/TRBV12-4	TRBJ2-7	.	many	TGTGCCAGCAGTAGGGGGGGAGGGAACGAGCAGTACTTC	CASSRGGGNEQYF
TRBV29-1	TRBJ1-3	.	many	TGCAGCGTTGAAGAGGACTCTGGAAACACCATATATTTT	CSVEEDSGNTIYF
TRBV2	TRBJ2-7	TRBD1	many	TGTGCCAGCACCATGGGACAGGTTAAGTCCTACGAGCAGTACTTC	CASTMGQVKSYEQYF
TRBV28	TRBJ1-5	TRBD1	many	TGTGCCAGCAGTTTATCCGGGACAGGGAATCAGCCCCAGCATTTT	CASSLSGTGNQPQHF